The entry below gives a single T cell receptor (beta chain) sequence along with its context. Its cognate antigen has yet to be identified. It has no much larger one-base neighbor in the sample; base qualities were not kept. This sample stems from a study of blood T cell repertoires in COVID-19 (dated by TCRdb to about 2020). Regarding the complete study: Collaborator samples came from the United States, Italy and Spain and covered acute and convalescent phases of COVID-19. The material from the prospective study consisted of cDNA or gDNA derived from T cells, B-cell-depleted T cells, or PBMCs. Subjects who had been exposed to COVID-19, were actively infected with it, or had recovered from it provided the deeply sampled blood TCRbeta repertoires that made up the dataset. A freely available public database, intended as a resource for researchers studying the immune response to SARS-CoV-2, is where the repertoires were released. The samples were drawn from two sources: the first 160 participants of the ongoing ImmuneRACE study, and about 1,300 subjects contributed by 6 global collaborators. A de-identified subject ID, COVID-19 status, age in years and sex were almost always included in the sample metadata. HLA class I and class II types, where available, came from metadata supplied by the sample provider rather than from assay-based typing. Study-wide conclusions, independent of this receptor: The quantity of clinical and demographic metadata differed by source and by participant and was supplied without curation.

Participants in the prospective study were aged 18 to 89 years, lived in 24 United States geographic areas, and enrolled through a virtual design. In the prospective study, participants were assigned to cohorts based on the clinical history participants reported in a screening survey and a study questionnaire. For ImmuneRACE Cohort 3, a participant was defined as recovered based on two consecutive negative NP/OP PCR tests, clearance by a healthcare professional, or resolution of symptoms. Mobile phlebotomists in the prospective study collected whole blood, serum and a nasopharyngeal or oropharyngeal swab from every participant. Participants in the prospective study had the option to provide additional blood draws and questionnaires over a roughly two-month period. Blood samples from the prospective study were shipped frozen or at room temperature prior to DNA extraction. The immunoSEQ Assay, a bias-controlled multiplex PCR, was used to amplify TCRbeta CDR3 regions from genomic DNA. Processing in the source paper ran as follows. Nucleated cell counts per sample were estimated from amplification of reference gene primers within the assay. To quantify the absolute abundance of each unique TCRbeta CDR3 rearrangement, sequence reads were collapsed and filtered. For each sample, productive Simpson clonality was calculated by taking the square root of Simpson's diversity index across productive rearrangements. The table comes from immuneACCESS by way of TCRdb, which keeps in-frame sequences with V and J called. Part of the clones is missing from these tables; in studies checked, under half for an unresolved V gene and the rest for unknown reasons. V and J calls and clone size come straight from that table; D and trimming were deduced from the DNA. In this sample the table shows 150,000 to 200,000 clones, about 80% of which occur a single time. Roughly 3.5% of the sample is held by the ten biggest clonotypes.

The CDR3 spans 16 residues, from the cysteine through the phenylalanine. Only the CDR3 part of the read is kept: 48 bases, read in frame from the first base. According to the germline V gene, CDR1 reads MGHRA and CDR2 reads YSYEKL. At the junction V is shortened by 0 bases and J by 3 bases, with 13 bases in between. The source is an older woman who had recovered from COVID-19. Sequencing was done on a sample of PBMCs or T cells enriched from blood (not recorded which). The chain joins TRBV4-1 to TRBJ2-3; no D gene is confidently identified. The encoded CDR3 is CASSQDPDFKTDTQYF. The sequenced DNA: TGCGCCAGCAGCCAAGATCCAGACTTCAAGACAGATACGCAGTATTTT.